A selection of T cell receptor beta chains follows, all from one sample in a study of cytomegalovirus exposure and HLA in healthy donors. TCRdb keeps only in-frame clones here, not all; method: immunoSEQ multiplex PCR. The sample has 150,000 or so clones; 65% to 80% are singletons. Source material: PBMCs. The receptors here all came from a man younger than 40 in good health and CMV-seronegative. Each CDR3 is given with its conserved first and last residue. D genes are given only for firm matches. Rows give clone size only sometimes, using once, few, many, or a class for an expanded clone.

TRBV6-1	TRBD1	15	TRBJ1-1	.	TGTGCCAGCAGTAGGGCCGGGACAGGGGGCTCTGAAGCTTTCTTT	CASSRAGTGGSEAFF
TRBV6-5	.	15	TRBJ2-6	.	TGTGCCAGCGCCCAGGGCGGGGCTGGGGCCAACGTCCTGACTTTC	CASAQGGAGANVLTF
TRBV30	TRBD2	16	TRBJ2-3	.	TGTGCCTGGAGTGTAGGGCTAGCGGGAGTGGAAGATACGCAGTATTTT	CAWSVGLAGVEDTQYF
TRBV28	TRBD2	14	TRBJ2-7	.	TGTGCCAGCAGGACTTCCCACGGCGGGAGCGAGCAGTACTTC	CASRTSHGGSEQYF
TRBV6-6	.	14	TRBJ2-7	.	TGTGCCAGCAGTTACCACACAAGCTCCTACGAGCAGTACTTC	CASSYHTSSYEQYF
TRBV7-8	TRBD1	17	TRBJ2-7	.	TGTGCCAGCAGCTCGAACGGGGCGGGACAGGCCGTCTACGAGCAGTACTTC	CASSSNGAGQAVYEQYF
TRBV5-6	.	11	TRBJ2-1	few	TGTGCCAGCAGCTTGGAGTCGGTGCAGTTCTTC	CASSLESVQFF
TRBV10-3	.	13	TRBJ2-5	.	TGTGCCATCAGAATGGGGGCGGATGAGACCCAGTACTTC	CAIRMGADETQYF
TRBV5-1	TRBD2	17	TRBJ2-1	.	TGCGCCAGCAGGGAGGTTGCGGGGGGGCACCGTGACAATGAGCAGTTCTTC	CASREVAGGHRDNEQFF
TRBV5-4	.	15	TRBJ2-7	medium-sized	TGTGCCAGCAGCTTAAGTCTATCAAGGGAGTACGAGCAGTACTTC	CASSLSLSREYEQYF